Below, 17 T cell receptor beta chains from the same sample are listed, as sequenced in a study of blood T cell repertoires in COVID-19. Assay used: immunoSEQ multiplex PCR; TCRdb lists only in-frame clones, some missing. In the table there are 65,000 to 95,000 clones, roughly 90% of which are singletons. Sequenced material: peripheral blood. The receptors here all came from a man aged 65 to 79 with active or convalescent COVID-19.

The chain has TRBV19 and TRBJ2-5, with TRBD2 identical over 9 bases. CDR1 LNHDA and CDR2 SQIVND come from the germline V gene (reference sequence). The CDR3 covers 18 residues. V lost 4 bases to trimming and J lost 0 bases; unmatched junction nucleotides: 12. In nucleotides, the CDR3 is TGTGCCAGTAGTAACCTAGCGGGAATCCCCCTCCACCAAGAGACCCAGTACTTC. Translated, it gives CASSNLAGIPLHQETQYF.

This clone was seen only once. The CDR3 here is CASSPGRDATNEKLFF. The CDR3 DNA reads as TGCGCCAGCAGCCCGGGCAGGGATGCAACTAATGAAAAACTGTTTTTT. This chain joins TRBV5-1 and TRBJ1-4, with TRBD1 as a possible D gene (5 bases). Germline lookup yields CDR1 SGHRS and CDR2 YFSETQ. The CDR3 extends over 16 amino acids. V shed 4 bases and J shed 0 bases, with 13 bases lying between them.

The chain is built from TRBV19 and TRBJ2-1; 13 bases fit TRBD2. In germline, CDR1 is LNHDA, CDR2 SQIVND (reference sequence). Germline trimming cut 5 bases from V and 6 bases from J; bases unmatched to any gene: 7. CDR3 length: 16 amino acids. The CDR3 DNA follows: TGTGCCAGTAGTTCTCCGGGACTAGCGGGGAGCAATGAGCAGTTCTTC. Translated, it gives CASSSPGLAGSNEQFF. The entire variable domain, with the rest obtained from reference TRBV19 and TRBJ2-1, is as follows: DGGITQSPKYLFRKEGQNVTLSCEQNLNHDAMYWYRQDPGQGLRLIYYSQIVNDFQKGDIAEGYSVSREKKESFPLTVTSAQKNPTAFYLCASSSPGLAGSNEQFFGPGTRLTVL.

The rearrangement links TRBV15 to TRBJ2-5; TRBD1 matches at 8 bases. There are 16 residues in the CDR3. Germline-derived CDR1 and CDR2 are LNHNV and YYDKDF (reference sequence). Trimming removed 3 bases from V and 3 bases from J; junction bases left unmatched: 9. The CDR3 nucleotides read TGTGCCACCAGCAGGCGCTATGGGACAGGAGAAGAGACCCAGTACTTC. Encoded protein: CATSRRYGTGEETQYF.

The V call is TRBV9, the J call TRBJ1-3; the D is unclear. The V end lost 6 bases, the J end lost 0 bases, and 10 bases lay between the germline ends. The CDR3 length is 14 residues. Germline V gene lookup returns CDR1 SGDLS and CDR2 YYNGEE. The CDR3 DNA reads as TGTGCCAGCATGCGGTCCAGCTCTGGAAACACCATATATTTT. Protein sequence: CASMRSSSGNTIYF. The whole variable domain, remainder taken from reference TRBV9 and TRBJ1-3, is DSGVTQTPKHLITATGQRVTLRCSPRSGDLSVYWYQQSLDQGLQFLIQYYNGEERAKGNILERFSAQQFPDLHSELNLSSLELGDSALYFCASMRSSSGNTIYFGEGSWLTVV.

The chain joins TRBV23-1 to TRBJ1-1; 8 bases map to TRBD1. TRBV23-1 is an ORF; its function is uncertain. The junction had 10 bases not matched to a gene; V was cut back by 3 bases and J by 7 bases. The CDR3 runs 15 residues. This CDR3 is CASSHYPGTGVEAFF. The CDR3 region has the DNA TGCGCCAGCAGTCACTACCCCGGGACAGGAGTTGAAGCTTTCTTT.

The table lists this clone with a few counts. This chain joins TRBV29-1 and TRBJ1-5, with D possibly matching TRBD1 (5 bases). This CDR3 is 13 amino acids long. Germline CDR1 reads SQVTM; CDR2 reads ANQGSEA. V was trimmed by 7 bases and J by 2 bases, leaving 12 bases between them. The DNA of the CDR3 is TGCAGCGCGACGGTAGGGGGCAATCAGCCCCAGCATTTT. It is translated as CSATVGGNQPQHF.

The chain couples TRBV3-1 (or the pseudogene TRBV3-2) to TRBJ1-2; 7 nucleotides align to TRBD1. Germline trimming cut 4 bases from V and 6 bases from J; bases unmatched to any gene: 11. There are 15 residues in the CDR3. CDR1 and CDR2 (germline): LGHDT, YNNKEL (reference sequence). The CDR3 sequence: CASSPTGRERDGYTF. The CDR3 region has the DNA TGTGCCAGCAGCCCGACAGGGAGAGAAAGGGATGGCTACACCTTC.

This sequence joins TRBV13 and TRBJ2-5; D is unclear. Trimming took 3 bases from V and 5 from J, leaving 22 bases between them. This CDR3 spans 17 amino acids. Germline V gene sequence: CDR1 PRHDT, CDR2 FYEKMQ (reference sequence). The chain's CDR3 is CASSLSLVLNPGETQYF. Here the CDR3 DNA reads TGTGCCAGCAGCTTGTCCCTGGTCCTCAACCCCGGGGAGACCCAGTACTTC.

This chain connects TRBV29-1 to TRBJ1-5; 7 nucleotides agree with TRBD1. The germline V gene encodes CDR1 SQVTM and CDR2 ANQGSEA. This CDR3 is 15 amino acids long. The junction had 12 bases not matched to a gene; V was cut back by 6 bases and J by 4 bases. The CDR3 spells CSVAYLTGKNQPQHF. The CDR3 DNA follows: TGCAGCGTCGCCTATCTGACAGGGAAGAATCAGCCCCAGCATTTT.

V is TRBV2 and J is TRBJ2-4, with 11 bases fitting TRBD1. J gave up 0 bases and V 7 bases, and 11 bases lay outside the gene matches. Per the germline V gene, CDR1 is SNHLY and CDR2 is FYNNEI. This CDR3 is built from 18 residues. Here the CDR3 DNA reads TGTGCCAGCATCGCCGGGACAGGGGGATTACTAGCCAAAAACATTCAGTACTTC. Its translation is CASIAGTGGLLAKNIQYF.

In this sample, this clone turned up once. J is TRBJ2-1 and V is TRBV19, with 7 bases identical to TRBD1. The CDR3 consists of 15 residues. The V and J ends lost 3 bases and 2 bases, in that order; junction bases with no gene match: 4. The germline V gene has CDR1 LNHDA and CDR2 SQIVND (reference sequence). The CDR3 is CASSIRQGPYNEQFF. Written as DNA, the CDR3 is TGTGCCAGTAGTATTCGACAGGGACCCTACAATGAGCAGTTCTTC.

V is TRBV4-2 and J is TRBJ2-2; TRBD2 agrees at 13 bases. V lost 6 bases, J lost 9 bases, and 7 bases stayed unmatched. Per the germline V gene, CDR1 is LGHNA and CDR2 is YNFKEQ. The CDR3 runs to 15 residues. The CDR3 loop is CASRLTSGGARELFF. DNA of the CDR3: TGTGCCAGCAGACTCACTAGCGGGGGGGCCCGGGAGCTGTTTTTT.

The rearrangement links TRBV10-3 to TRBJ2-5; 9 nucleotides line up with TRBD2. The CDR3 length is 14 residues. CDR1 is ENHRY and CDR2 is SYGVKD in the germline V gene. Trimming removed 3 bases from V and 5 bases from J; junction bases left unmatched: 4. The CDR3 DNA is TGTGCCATCAGTGATGCGGGAGGGCTGGAGACCCAGTACTTC. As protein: CAISDAGGLETQYF.

CDR3 amino acids: CASSLDREEKLFF. CDR3 in DNA: TGCGCCAGCAGCTTGGACAGGGAAGAAAAACTGTTTTTT. The rearrangement joins TRBV5-1 to TRBJ1-4; D is possibly TRBD1 (6 bases). CDR1 SGHRS and CDR2 YFSETQ come from the germline V gene. This CDR3 is built from 13 residues. V lost 0 bases and J 8 bases, leaving 8 bases between the germline ends.

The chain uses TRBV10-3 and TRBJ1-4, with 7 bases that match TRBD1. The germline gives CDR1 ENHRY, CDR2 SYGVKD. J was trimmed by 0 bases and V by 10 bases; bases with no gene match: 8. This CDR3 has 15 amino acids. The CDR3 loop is CATRDSTPTNEKLFF. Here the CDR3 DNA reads TGTGCCACCCGGGACAGCACTCCAACTAATGAAAAACTGTTTTTT.

Here the CDR3 reads CASSSSGTGGSYEQYF. Here the CDR3 DNA reads TGCGCCAGCAGCTCATCCGGGACAGGTGGGTCCTACGAGCAGTACTTC. The rearrangement joins TRBV5-1 to TRBJ2-7; 8 positions agree with TRBD1. The CDR3 runs to 16 residues. After removal of 3 bases from V and 1 base from J, the junction contained 9 bases not matched to a gene. In germline, CDR1 is SGHRS, CDR2 YFSETQ. Full variable domain (remainder filled in from reference TRBV5-1 and TRBJ2-7): KAGVTQTPRYLIKTRGQQVTLSCSPISGHRSVSWYQQTPGQGLQFLFEYFSETQRNKGNFPGRFSGRQFSNSRSEMNVSTLELGDSALYLCASSSSGTGGSYEQYFGPGTRLTVT.